This paragraph reports one TCR beta chain. This clone was recorded once. No antigen is known for it. No per-base quality is available; no much larger clone lies one base away. TCRbeta CDR3 regions were amplified from genomic DNA by means of the immunoSEQ Assay, a bias-controlled multiplex PCR. The published analysis was carried out like this. The number of nucleated cells in each sample was estimated by amplification of reference gene primers within the assay. Sequence reads were collapsed and filtered to measure the absolute abundance of every unique TCRbeta CDR3 rearrangement. For each sample, productive Simpson clonality was calculated as the square root of Simpson's diversity index over productive rearrangements. The immuneACCESS repertoire file appears here via TCRdb, limited to in-frame rearrangements. These files lack a portion of the clones; in checked studies, under half of the deficit traces to unresolved V genes, and the cause of the others is not known. D and trimming come from the DNA, and the V and J calls and clone size come from that table. Recorded for this sample are about 180,000 clones; over 75% of them occurred a single time. The ten largest clones represent roughly 10% of the sample.

This sample stems from a study of blood T cell repertoires in COVID-19 (dated by TCRdb to the early 2020s). About the full investigation: Collaborator samples came from the United States, Italy and Spain and covered acute and convalescent phases of COVID-19. A de-identified subject ID, COVID-19 status, age in years and sex were almost always included in the sample metadata. HLA class I and class II types, where available, came from metadata supplied by the sample provider rather than from assay-based typing. Subjects who had been exposed to COVID-19, were actively infected with it, or had recovered from it provided the deeply sampled blood TCRbeta repertoires that made up the dataset. The repertoires were made available in a free public database intended to serve as a resource for research on the immune response to SARS-CoV-2. Samples were obtained from the ongoing ImmuneRACE study (first 160 participants) and from 950 to 1,500 subjects provided by 6 global collaborators. The material from the prospective study consisted of cDNA or gDNA derived from T cells, B-cell-depleted T cells, or PBMCs. The research as a whole found: The amount of clinical and demographic metadata varied by source and participant and was provided uncurated.

Enrolling through a virtual design, the prospective study's participants ranged in age from about 18 to 100 years and lived across some 22 United States geographic areas. Cohort assignment in the prospective study relied on participant-reported clinical history from a screening survey and a study questionnaire. Recovered participants in ImmuneRACE Cohort 3 were defined as having two consecutive negative NP/OP PCR tests, clearance from a healthcare professional, or resolution of symptoms. In the prospective study, whole blood, serum and a nasopharyngeal or oropharyngeal swab were collected from each participant by mobile phlebotomists. Prospective study participants could optionally give additional blood draws and questionnaires over a 2-month period. Before DNA extraction, prospective study blood samples were shipped either frozen or at room temperature. V is cut by 3 bases and J by 6 bases, and the space between the germline ends is 12 bases. From a lookup of the germline V gene, CDR1 and CDR2 are SQVTM and ANQGSEA. The CDR3 covers 13 residues, taking in both the cysteine and the phenylalanine. Only CDR3 DNA is held: 39 bases, read in frame from base 1.

The sample consisted of PBMCs or T cells enriched from blood (not recorded which). The clonotype originates from a woman aged 18 to 35 who had recovered from COVID-19. The chain uses TRBV29-1 and TRBJ2-1; tentative D gene TRBD2, with 7 bases matching. The DNA reads TGCAGCGTTGATGGCGGGGGCCTCAATGAGCAGTTCTTC. The resulting protein is CSVDGGGLNEQFF.